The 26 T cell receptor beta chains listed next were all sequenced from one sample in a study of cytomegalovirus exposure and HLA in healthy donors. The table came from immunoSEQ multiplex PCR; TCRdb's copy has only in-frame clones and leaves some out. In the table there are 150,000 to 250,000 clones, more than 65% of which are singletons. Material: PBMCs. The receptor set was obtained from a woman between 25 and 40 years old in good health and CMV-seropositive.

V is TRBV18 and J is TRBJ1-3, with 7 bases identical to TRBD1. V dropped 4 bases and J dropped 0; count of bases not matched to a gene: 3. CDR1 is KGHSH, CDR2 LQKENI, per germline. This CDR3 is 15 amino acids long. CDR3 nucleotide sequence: TGTGCCAGCTCACAGGGACAGAACTCTGGAAACACCATATATTTT. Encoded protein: CASSQGQNSGNTIYF.

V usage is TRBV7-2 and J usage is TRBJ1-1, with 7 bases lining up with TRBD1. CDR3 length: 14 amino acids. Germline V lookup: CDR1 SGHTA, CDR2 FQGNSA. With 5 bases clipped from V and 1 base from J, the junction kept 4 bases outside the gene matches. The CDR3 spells CASSEYRGNTEAFF. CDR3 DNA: TGTGCCAGCAGCGAGTACAGGGGGAACACTGAAGCTTTCTTT. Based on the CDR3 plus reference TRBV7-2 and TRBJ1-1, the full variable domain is GAGVSQSPSNKVTEKGKDVELRCDPISGHTALYWYRQSLGQGLEFLIYFQGNSAPDKSGLPSDRFSAERTGGSVSTLTIQRTQQEDSAVYLCASSEYRGNTEAFFGQGTRLTVV.

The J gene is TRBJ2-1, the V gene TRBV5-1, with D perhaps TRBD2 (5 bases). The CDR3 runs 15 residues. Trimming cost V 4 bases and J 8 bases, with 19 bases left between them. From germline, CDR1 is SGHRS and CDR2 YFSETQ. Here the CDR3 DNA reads TGCGCCAGCAGCCTCGGAACCTCTAGCTTCGATGAGCAGTTCTTC. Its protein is CASSLGTSSFDEQFF.

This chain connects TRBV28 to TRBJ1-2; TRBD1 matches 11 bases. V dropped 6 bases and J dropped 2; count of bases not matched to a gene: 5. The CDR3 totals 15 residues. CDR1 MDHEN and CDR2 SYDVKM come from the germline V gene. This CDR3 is CASSPGQGGNYGYTF. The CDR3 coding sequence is TGTGCCAGCAGCCCGGGACAGGGGGGAAACTATGGCTACACCTTC.

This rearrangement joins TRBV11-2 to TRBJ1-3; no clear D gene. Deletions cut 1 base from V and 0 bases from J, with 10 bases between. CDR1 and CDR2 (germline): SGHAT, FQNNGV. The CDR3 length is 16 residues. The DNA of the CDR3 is TGTGCCAGCAGCTTAGGATTGACACTCTCTGGAAACACCATATATTTT. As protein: CASSLGLTLSGNTIYF.

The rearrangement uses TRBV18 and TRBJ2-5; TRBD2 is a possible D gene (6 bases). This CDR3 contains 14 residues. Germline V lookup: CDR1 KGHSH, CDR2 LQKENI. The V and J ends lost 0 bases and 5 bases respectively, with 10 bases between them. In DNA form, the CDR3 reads TGTGCCAGCTCACCACCCTCCCGGGGGGAGACCCAGTACTTC. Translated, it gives CASSPPSRGETQYF.

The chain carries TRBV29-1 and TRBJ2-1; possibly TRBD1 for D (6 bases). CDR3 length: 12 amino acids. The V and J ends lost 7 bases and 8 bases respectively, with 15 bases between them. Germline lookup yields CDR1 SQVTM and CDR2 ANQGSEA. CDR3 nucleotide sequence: TGCAGCGCCAAAAGGGACATCGATGAGCAGTTCTTC. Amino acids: CSAKRDIDEQFF.

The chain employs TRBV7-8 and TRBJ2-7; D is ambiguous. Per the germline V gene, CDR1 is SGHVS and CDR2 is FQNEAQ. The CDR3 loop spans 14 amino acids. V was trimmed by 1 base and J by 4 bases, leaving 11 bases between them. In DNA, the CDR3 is TGTGCCAGCAGCTTAGGGCTAGAGAATTACGAGCAGTACTTC. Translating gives CASSLGLENYEQYF.

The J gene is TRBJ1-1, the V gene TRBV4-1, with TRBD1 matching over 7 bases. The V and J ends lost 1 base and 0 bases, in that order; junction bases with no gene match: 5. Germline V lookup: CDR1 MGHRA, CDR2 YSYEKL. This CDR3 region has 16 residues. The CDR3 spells CASSQGTGRMNTEAFF. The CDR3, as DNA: TGCGCCAGCAGCCAAGGGACAGGTAGAATGAACACTGAAGCTTTCTTT.

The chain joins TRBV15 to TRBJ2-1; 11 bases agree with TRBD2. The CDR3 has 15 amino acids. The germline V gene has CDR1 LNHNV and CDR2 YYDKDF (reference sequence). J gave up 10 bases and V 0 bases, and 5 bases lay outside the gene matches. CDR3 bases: TGTGCCACCAGCAGAGATAGGGCTAGCGGGAGGGAGCAGTTCTTC. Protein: CATSRDRASGREQFF.

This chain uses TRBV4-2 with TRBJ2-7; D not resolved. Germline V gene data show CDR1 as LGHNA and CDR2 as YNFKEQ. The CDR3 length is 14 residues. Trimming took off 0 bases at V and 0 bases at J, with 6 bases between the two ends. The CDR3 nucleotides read TGTGCCAGCAGCCAAGACTACCTCTCCTACGAGCAGTACTTC. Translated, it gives CASSQDYLSYEQYF.

This CDR3 is CASSLGQPGKPQHF. The DNA of the CDR3 is TGTGCCAGCAGCTTAGGTCAGCCAGGGAAGCCCCAGCATTTT. V and J are TRBV7-6 and TRBJ1-5; D may be TRBD1 (5 bases). This CDR3 has 14 amino acids. The V gene lost 1 base and the J gene lost 8 bases, with 12 bases spanning the gap. The germline CDR1 and CDR2 sequences are SGHVS and FNYEAQ.

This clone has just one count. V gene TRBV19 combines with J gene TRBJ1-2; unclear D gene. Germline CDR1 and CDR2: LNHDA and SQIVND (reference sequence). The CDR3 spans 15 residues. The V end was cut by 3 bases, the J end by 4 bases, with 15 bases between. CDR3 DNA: TGTGCCAGTAGTATTAGTTCGTGGAGGAGCTATGGCTACACCTTC. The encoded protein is CASSISSWRSYGYTF.

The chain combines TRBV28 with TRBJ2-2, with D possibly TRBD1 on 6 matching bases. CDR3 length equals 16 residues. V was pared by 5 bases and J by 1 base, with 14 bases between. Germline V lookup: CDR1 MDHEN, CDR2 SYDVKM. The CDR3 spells CASSDNRAGNTGELFF. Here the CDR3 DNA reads TGTGCCAGCAGTGACAACAGGGCCGGGAACACCGGGGAGCTGTTTTTT.

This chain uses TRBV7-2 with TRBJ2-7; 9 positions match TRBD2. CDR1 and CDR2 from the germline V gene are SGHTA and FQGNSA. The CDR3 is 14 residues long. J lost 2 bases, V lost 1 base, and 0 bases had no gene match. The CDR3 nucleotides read TGTGCCAGCAGCTTAGGACTAGCGGCCTACGAGCAGTACTTC. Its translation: CASSLGLAAYEQYF.

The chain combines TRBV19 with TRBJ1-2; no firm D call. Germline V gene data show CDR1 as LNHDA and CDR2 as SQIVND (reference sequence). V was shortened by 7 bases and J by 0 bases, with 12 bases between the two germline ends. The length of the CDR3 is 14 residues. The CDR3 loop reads CASNERGTNYGYTF. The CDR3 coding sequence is TGTGCCAGTAATGAACGGGGTACTAACTATGGCTACACCTTC.

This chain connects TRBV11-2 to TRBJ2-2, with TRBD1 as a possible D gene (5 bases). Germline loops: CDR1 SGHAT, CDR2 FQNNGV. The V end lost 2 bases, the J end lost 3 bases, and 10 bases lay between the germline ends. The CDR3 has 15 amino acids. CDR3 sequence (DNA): TGTGCCAGCAGCTTATATGGGGCGGACACCGGGGAGCTGTTTTTT. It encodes CASSLYGADTGELFF.

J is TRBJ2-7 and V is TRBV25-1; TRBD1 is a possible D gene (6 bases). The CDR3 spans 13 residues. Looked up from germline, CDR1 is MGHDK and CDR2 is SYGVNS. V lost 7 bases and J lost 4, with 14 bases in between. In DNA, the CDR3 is TGTGCCAGCATAGGGGCAGGGGTGTACGAGCAGTACTTC. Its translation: CASIGAGVYEQYF.

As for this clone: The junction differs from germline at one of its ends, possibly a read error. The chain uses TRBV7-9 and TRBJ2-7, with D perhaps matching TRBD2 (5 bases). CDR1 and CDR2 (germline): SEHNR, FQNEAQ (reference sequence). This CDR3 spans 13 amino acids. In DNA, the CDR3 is TGTGCCAGCAGCTCAAATTTTAACACTATGAGGGACTTC. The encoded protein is CASSSNFNTMRDF.

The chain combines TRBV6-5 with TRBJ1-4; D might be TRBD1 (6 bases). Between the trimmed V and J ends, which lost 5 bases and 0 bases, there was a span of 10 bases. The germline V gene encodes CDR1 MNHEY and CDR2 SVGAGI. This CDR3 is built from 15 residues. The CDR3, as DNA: TGTGCCAGCAGTACGGACAGTGCAACTAATGAAAAACTGTTTTTT. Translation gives CASSTDSATNEKLFF.

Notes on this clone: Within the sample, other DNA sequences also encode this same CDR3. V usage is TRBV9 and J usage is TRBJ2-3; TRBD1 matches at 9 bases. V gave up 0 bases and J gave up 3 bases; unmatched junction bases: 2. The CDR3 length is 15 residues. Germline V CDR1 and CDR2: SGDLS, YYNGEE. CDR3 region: CASSVGGQGTDTQYF. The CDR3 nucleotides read TGTGCCAGCAGCGTAGGGGGACAGGGTACAGATACGCAGTATTTT.

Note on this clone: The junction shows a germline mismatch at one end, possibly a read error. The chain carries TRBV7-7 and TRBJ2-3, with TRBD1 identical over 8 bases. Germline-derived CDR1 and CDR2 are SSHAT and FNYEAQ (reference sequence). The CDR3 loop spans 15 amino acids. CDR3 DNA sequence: TGTGCTAGCAGCCCCGGACAGGGATTCACAGATACGCAGTATTTT. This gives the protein CASSPGQGFTDTQYF.

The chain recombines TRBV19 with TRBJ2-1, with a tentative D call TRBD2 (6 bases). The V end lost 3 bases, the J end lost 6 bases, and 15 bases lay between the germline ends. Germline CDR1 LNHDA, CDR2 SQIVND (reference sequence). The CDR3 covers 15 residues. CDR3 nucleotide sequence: TGTGCCAGTAGTATTAGGGCGGGAAGGGGCAATGAGCAGTTCTTC. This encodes CASSIRAGRGNEQFF.

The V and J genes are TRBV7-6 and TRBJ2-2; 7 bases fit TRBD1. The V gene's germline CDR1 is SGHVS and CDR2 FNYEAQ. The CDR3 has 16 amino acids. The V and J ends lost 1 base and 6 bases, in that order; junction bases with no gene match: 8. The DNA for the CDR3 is TGTGCCAGCAGCTTAGTCGGCAGGGGGTTAGCCGGGGAGCTGTTTTTT. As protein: CASSLVGRGLAGELFF.

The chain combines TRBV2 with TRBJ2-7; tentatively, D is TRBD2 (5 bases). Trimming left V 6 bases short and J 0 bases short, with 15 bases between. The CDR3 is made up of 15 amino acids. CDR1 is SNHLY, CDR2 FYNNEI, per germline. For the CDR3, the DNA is TGTGCCAGCAGCGTACGGGCGGGTTTCTCCTACGAGCAGTACTTC. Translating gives CASSVRAGFSYEQYF. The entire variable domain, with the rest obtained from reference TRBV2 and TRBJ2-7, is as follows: EPEVTQTPSHQVTQMGQEVILRCVPISNHLYFYWYRQILGQKVEFLVSFYNNEISEKSEIFDDQFSVERPDGSNFTLKIRSTKLEDSAMYFCASSVRAGFSYEQYFGPGTRLTVT.

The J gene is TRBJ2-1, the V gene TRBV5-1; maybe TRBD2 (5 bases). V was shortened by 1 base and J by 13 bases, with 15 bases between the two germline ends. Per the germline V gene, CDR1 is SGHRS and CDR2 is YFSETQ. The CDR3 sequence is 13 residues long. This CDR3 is CASSLPSGRTQFF. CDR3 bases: TGCGCCAGCAGCTTGCCTTCGGGAAGGACTCAGTTCTTC.